Below are 20 T cell receptor beta chains sequenced from a single sample in a study of control samples from healthy donors and cancer patients. The data were produced by immunoSEQ multiplex PCR, yet TCRdb's version contains in-frame clones alone and is incomplete. The sample carries 150,000 to 200,000 clones, about 92% recorded once. Source material: blood. These receptors were taken from a young man in good health.

This chain uses TRBV9 with TRBJ1-2, with D tentatively TRBD1 (6 bases). The length of the CDR3 is 14 residues. Germline assignment: CDR1 SGDLS and CDR2 YYNGEE. V lost 1 base to trimming and J lost 6 bases, with 13 bases between them. The CDR3 bases are TGTGCCAGCAGCGTACGGGCAGGGGTCCATGGCTACACCTTC. It yields the protein CASSVRAGVHGYTF.

This chain joins TRBV7-6 and TRBJ2-7, with 11 bases fitting TRBD1. Trimming removed 4 bases from V and 3 bases from J; junction bases left unmatched: 2. Germline lookup yields CDR1 SGHVS and CDR2 FNYEAQ. CDR3 length equals 14 residues. Written as DNA, the CDR3 is TGTGCCAGCAGCTCGGGACAGGGGGTCTACGAGCAGTACTTC. Translated, it gives CASSSGQGVYEQYF.

This sequence joins TRBV5-8 and TRBJ2-7; D gene unclear. The CDR3 is 14 residues long. With 0 bases removed from V and 4 bases from J, the gap between germline ends came to 11 bases. Germline CDR1 reads SGHTS; CDR2 reads YDEGEE. The CDR3 DNA sequence: TGTGCCAGCAGCTTGGGGCAGCCGGCGTACGAGCAGTACTTC. Translating it yields CASSLGQPAYEQYF.

This chain uses TRBV7-9 with TRBJ2-7, with D perhaps matching TRBD1 or TRBD2 (7 bases each). The V gene's germline CDR1 is SEHNR and CDR2 FQNEAQ (reference sequence). There are 14 residues in the CDR3. V lost 5 bases, J lost 2 bases, and 13 bases lay in between. CDR3 DNA sequence: TGTGCCAGCAGCGGGGGGGACAGAACCTACGAGCAGTACTTC. This encodes CASSGGDRTYEQYF.

The genes are TRBV5-4 and TRBJ1-3; D remains unclear. CDR1 and CDR2 (germline): SGHNT, YYREEE (reference sequence). Trimming pared 4 bases from V and 3 bases from J, leaving 14 bases between. The CDR3 covers 15 residues. The CDR3 is CASSQMGGSGNTIYF. For the CDR3, the DNA is TGTGCCAGCAGCCAAATGGGAGGGAGTGGAAACACCATATATTTT.

This chain uses TRBV6-5 with TRBJ1-3; 7 nucleotides line up with TRBD1. The V segment lost 4 bases and the J segment 3 bases; nucleotides outside the gene matches: 6. The CDR3 spans 15 residues. Looked up from germline, CDR1 is MNHEY and CDR2 is SVGAGI. Here the CDR3 reads CASSLGGGYGNTIYF. The CDR3 coding sequence is TGTGCCAGCAGTTTAGGGGGCGGCTATGGAAACACCATATATTTT.

The chain recombines TRBV7-8 with TRBJ1-1; possibly TRBD1 for D (6 bases). Germline CDR1 SGHVS, CDR2 FQNEAQ. This CDR3 contains 16 residues. Trimming removed 4 bases from V and 1 base from J, with 16 bases in between. The CDR3 is CASSSRTALRNTEAFF. CDR3 DNA: TGTGCCAGCAGCTCGCGGACAGCCCTAAGGAACACTGAAGCTTTCTTT.

The rearrangement uses TRBV5-1 and TRBJ1-2, with 10 bases that match TRBD1. V was pared by 5 bases and J by 6 bases, with 7 bases of the junction left unmatched. The CDR3 is made up of 14 amino acids. The germline V gene has CDR1 SGHRS and CDR2 YFSETQ. The CDR3 DNA reads as TGCGCCAGCAGACGGACAGGGGGACGGGATGGCTACACCTTC. It is translated as CASRRTGGRDGYTF. The full variable domain, completed using reference TRBV5-1 and TRBJ1-2, is KAGVTQTPRYLIKTRGQQVTLSCSPISGHRSVSWYQQTPGQGLQFLFEYFSETQRNKGNFPGRFSGRQFSNSRSEMNVSTLELGDSALYLCASRRTGGRDGYTFGSGTRLTVV.

The rearrangement uses TRBV7-9 and TRBJ2-3, with 8 bases fitting TRBD2. The CDR3 length is 15 residues. V trimming: 0 bases; J trimming: 2 bases; junction bases outside the gene matches: 1. Germline V CDR1 and CDR2: SEHNR, FQNEAQ (reference sequence). The CDR3, as DNA: TGTGCCAGCAGCTTAGCACTAGCGGCCACAGATACGCAGTATTTT. It encodes CASSLALAATDTQYF.

This sequence joins TRBV11-2 and TRBJ2-7, with D possibly called TRBD1 or TRBD2 (6 bases each). V lost 3 bases to trimming and J lost 4 bases, with 16 bases between them. The germline gives CDR1 SGHAT, CDR2 FQNNGV. The length of the CDR3 is 15 residues. Here the CDR3 reads CASSFGGGSIYEQYF. CDR3 nucleotides: TGTGCCAGCAGCTTTGGAGGGGGGAGTATTTACGAGCAGTACTTC.

V gene TRBV6-6 combines with J gene TRBJ1-2; D may be TRBD1 (5 bases). Germline values: CDR1 MNHNY, CDR2 SVGAGI (reference sequence). There are 14 residues in the CDR3. The ends were cut back, 8 bases at V and 2 bases at J, with 15 bases in the middle. The CDR3 DNA follows: TGTGCCAGCGGTGAGGAGGGACGGAACTATGGCTACACCTTC. Protein sequence: CASGEEGRNYGYTF.

The chain carries TRBV15 and TRBJ1-5; tentative D call: TRBD1 (5 bases). Germline CDR1 and CDR2: LNHNV and YYDKDF (reference sequence). Trimming took off 0 bases at V and 5 bases at J, with 8 bases between the two ends. The CDR3 is 14 amino acids. DNA for the CDR3: TGTGCCACCAGCAGAGATGGGGGGGATCAGCCCCAGCATTTT. It codes for CATSRDGGDQPQHF.

This clone was detected once. The chain joins TRBV25-1 to TRBJ1-2; D is uncertain. Germline V gene sequence: CDR1 MGHDK, CDR2 SYGVNS. There are 12 residues in the CDR3. Trimming shortened V by 3 bases and J by 1 base, and 3 bases separated the two germline ends. The chain's CDR3 is CASSDYNYGYTF. CDR3 coding DNA: TGTGCCAGCAGTGACTATAACTATGGCTACACCTTC.

The chain has TRBV7-3 and TRBJ2-7; possible D gene TRBD1, 6 bases. Trimming cost V 5 bases and J 3 bases, with 14 bases left between them. The CDR3 spans 14 residues. Germline V gene data show CDR1 as SGHTA and CDR2 as FQGTGA. For the CDR3, the DNA is TGTGCCAGCAGCCAAAACCCGGACAGCTACGAGCAGTACTTC. Protein sequence: CASSQNPDSYEQYF.

CDR3 protein: CAWRNRGDTEAFF. The CDR3 DNA reads as TGTGCCTGGAGGAACAGGGGAGATACTGAAGCTTTCTTT. J is TRBJ1-1 and V is TRBV30, with 7 bases fitting TRBD1. The length of the CDR3 is 13 residues. Germline V CDR1 and CDR2: GTSNPN, SVGIG (reference sequence). Trimming removed 3 bases from V and 5 bases from J; junction bases left unmatched: 6.

The chain has TRBV29-1 and TRBJ1-1, with a weak D call TRBD1 (6 bases). Trimming stripped 2 bases from V and 5 bases from J, with 12 bases between. The CDR3 has 13 amino acids. CDR1 and CDR2 from the germline V gene are SQVTM and ANQGSEA. CDR3 DNA: TGCAGCGTTGAAAAACAGGGTAGAACTGAAGCTTTCTTT. Translation: CSVEKQGRTEAFF.

The V call is TRBV9, the J call TRBJ1-2, with TRBD1 identical over 7 bases. The germline gives CDR1 SGDLS, CDR2 YYNGEE. The CDR3 loop spans 15 amino acids. V trimming: 4 bases; J trimming: 2 bases; junction bases outside the gene matches: 8. The CDR3 DNA is TGTGCCAGCAGCTCTTCGATGACAGGGAACTATGGCTACACCTTC. Amino acids: CASSSSMTGNYGYTF.

The chain employs TRBV28 and TRBJ2-7; D perhaps matches TRBD1 (5 bases). The CDR3 consists of 13 residues. The germline gives CDR1 MDHEN, CDR2 SYDVKM. V lost 3 bases and J lost 3, with 9 bases in between. CDR3 sequence (DNA): TGTGCCAGCAGTTTGGGGCAGCACTACGAGCAGTACTTC. It yields the protein CASSLGQHYEQYF.

This chain's CDR3 is CASRGTLSSYNSPLHF. The CDR3 DNA sequence: TGCGCCAGCAGGGGGACGCTGAGCTCCTATAATTCACCCCTCCACTTT. This sequence joins TRBV5-1 and TRBJ1-6, with D perhaps matching TRBD1 (5 bases). Germline assignment: CDR1 SGHRS and CDR2 YFSETQ. This CDR3 is 16 amino acids long. V was pared by 5 bases and J by 0 bases, with 12 bases between.

This sequence joins TRBV27 and TRBJ2-1; 8 positions match TRBD1. This CDR3 comprises 18 residues. V trimming: 7 bases; J trimming: 1 base; junction bases outside the gene matches: 15. CDR1 MNHEY and CDR2 SMNVEV come from the germline V gene (reference sequence). In DNA form, the CDR3 reads TGTGCCAGCACCCCCCTGAGTAAGACAGGGGATTCCTACAATGAGCAGTTCTTC. Its translation: CASTPLSKTGDSYNEQFF.